Listed here are 30 T cell receptor beta chains from one sample, sequenced in a study of T-cell memory formation after mild COVID-19. TCRdb reprocessed the 5' RACE reads via MiXCR and lists one record per CDR3 protein. This sample has 400,000 to 500,000 distinct CDR3 sequences; around 20% occur once, and the top ten carry 8.4%. Sequencing input: PBMCs or a T cell subset sorted from them (not recorded which). Every receptor here comes from an adult woman who had mild COVID-19 (a few samples of this study predate the infection). Cell type and time point are not known.

This clonotype was counted only a few times. The chain joins TRBV7-3 to TRBJ2-3; D is undetermined. Trimming stripped 6 bases from V and 3 bases from J, with 16 bases between. The CDR3 spans 15 residues. The germline gives CDR1 SGHTA, CDR2 FQGTGA. In DNA, the CDR3 is TGTGCCAGCAGTGATGCGGTCCCCGGGACAGATACGCAGTATTTT. Residues: CASSDAVPGTDTQYF.

This chain joins TRBV3-1 and TRBJ2-7; D is undetermined. Looked up from germline, CDR1 is LGHDT and CDR2 is YNNKEL (reference sequence). V shed 5 bases and J shed 0 bases, with 14 bases lying between them. This CDR3 region has 15 residues. In DNA form, the CDR3 reads TGTGCCAGCAGCAATCGTCAGGTTAGCTCCTACGAGCAGTACTTC. Protein product: CASSNRQVSSYEQYF.

The chain carries TRBV5-1 and TRBJ1-1, with 9 positions matching TRBD1. Germline-derived CDR1 and CDR2 are SGHRS and YFSETQ. V lost 4 bases to trimming and J lost 5 bases; unmatched junction nucleotides: 6. This CDR3 comprises 14 residues. The CDR3 reads CASSARDRGTEAFF. CDR3 nucleotide sequence: TGCGCCAGCAGCGCCCGCGACAGGGGGACTGAAGCTTTCTTT.

The table lists this clonotype with a few counts. This rearrangement joins TRBV6-5 to TRBJ2-3, with D possibly matching TRBD2 (6 bases). V lost 1 base and J 4 bases, leaving 15 bases between the germline ends. CDR1 MNHEY and CDR2 SVGAGI come from the germline V gene. The CDR3 spans 16 residues. CDR3 protein: CASSYFPGAGADTQYF. In DNA form, the CDR3 reads TGTGCCAGCAGTTACTTTCCGGGAGCAGGAGCAGATACGCAGTATTTT.

This clonotype was detected only a few times. The rearrangement joins TRBV5-5 to TRBJ1-2, with 7 bases fitting TRBD1. The germline V gene has CDR1 SGHKS and CDR2 YYEKEE (reference sequence). V was clipped by 3 bases and J by 4 bases; unmatched bases: 12. The CDR3 contains 16 residues. The CDR3 bases are TGTGCCAGCAGCTATATCTCCGGGACAGCAAGCTATGGCTACACCTTC. This gives the protein CASSYISGTASYGYTF.

This chain uses TRBV14 with TRBJ2-7, with D unclear. The CDR3 extends over 13 amino acids. The germline gives CDR1 SGHDN, CDR2 FVKESK. V was shortened by 3 bases and J by 1 base, with 7 bases between the two germline ends. The CDR3, as DNA: TGTGCCAGCAGCCAGGCCGATTCCTACGAGCAGTACTTC. Residues: CASSQADSYEQYF.

This chain connects TRBV4-2 to TRBJ2-3; 7 positions match TRBD1. There are 18 residues in the CDR3. Germline V gene data show CDR1 as LGHNA and CDR2 as YNFKEQ. With 5 bases clipped from V and 2 bases from J, the junction kept 16 bases outside the gene matches. The CDR3 spells CASSSGGPSLTPTDTQYF. The CDR3 DNA is TGTGCCAGCAGCTCAGGGGGACCTAGCCTTACCCCCACAGATACGCAGTATTTT.

Many counts were recorded for this clonotype. V gene TRBV28 combines with J gene TRBJ2-2, with TRBD1 matching over 8 bases. The CDR3 has 16 residues. The trim removed 3 bases at V and 1 base at J, leaving 4 bases unmatched. Germline CDR1 and CDR2: MDHEN and SYDVKM. The CDR3 region is CASSFPGTGNTGELFF. The DNA of the CDR3 is TGTGCCAGCAGTTTCCCCGGGACAGGGAACACCGGGGAGCTGTTTTTT.

The chain joins TRBV28 to TRBJ2-3, with 9 bases identical to TRBD2. CDR3 length equals 17 residues. CDR1 is MDHEN, CDR2 SYDVKM, per germline. The J segment lost 0 bases and the V segment lost 2 bases, leaving 6 bases of the junction unmatched. CDR3: CASSLRWLAGSTDTQYF. The CDR3 DNA is TGTGCCAGCAGTTTAAGGTGGCTAGCGGGGAGCACAGATACGCAGTATTTT. Full variable domain (outside the CDR3, taken from reference TRBV28 and TRBJ2-3): DVKVTQSSRYLVKRTGEKVFLECVQDMDHENMFWYRQDPGLGLRLIYFSYDVKMKEKGDIPEGYSVSREKKERFSLILESASTNQTSMYLCASSLRWLAGSTDTQYFGPGTRLTVL.

CDR3 in amino acids: CASSQDKGVLAKNIQYF. Written as DNA, the CDR3 is TGTGCCAGCAGCCAAGATAAGGGAGTTCTAGCCAAAAACATTCAGTACTTC. V gene TRBV3-1 combines with J gene TRBJ2-4; tentative D call: TRBD2 (5 bases). The germline V and J ends were trimmed by 0 bases and 0 bases, with 12 bases remaining between them. This CDR3 contains 17 residues. From germline, CDR1 is LGHDT and CDR2 YNNKEL (reference sequence).

The CDR3 region has the DNA TGTGCCAGCAGCTTAGATGTTGCTAGGCTTCGTACCGGGGAGCTGTTTTTT. Protein product: CASSLDVARLRTGELFF. The chain combines TRBV7-2 with TRBJ2-2; D remains ambiguous. Germline lookup yields CDR1 SGHTA and CDR2 FQGNSA. This CDR3 is built from 17 residues. Trimming left V 1 base short and J 5 bases short, with 17 bases between. Full variable domain (outside the CDR3, taken from reference TRBV7-2 and TRBJ2-2): GAGVSQSPSNKVTEKGKDVELRCDPISGHTALYWYRQSLGQGLEFLIYFQGNSAPDKSGLPSDRFSAERTGGSVSTLTIQRTQQEDSAVYLCASSLDVARLRTGELFFGEGSRLTVL.

V usage is TRBV6-5 and J usage is TRBJ2-5; possible D gene TRBD1, 6 bases. Germline V gives CDR1 MNHEY, CDR2 SVGAGI. V was pared by 2 bases and J by 2 bases, with 9 bases between. The CDR3 sequence is 14 residues long. The CDR3 loop reads CASSYLGQQETQYF. The CDR3 DNA follows: TGTGCCAGCAGTTACCTCGGACAGCAAGAGACCCAGTACTTC.

To note about this clonotype: A read error is possible here, since a much larger clone lies one base away. The chain employs TRBV19 and TRBJ2-5; 8 nucleotides agree with TRBD1. Germline values: CDR1 LNHDA, CDR2 SQIVND (reference sequence). The CDR3 loop spans 13 amino acids. As DNA, the CDR3 is TGTGCCTGTAGTAAGGACAGGGTGGAGACCCAGTACTTC. This sequence encodes CACSKDRVETQYF. The entire variable domain, with the rest obtained from reference TRBV19 and TRBJ2-5, is as follows: DGGITQSPKYLFRKEGQNVTLSCEQNLNHDAMYWYRQDPGQGLRLIYYSQIVNDFQKGDIAEGYSVSREKKESFPLTVTSAQKNPTAFYLCACSKDRVETQYFGPGTRLLVL.

This chain links TRBV5-1 with TRBJ1-1; 9 bases fit TRBD1. In germline, CDR1 is SGHRS, CDR2 YFSETQ. The CDR3 has 13 amino acids. The J segment lost 6 bases and the V segment lost 4 bases, leaving 4 bases of the junction unmatched. Here the CDR3 DNA reads TGCGCCAGCAGCAAGACAGGGGGGTCTGAAGCTTTCTTT. Its translation is CASSKTGGSEAFF.

This clonotype appeared many times. V is TRBV7-2 and J is TRBJ2-3; tentative D call: TRBD2 (6 bases). CDR1 and CDR2 from the germline V gene are SGHTA and FQGNSA. The CDR3 covers 15 residues. Between the trimmed V and J ends, which lost 3 bases and 0 bases, there was a span of 10 bases. This CDR3 is CASSFSGLSTDTQYF. The CDR3 region has the DNA TGTGCCAGCAGCTTTAGCGGCCTTAGCACAGATACGCAGTATTTT.

This clonotype was picked up one time. The chain couples TRBV5-4 to TRBJ2-3, with 8 bases aligning to TRBD2. Trimming cost V 1 base and J 3 bases; bases outside gene matches: 7. Germline CDR1 is SGHNT and CDR2 is YYREEE (reference sequence). The CDR3 has 16 amino acids. CDR3 sequence: CASSLLREAWTDTQYF. For the CDR3, the DNA is TGTGCCAGCAGCTTGCTGCGGGAGGCTTGGACAGATACGCAGTATTTT.

V and J are TRBV20-1 and TRBJ2-5, with 10 bases fitting TRBD2. Germline CDR1 DFQATT, CDR2 SNEGSKA (reference sequence). With V trimmed by 6 bases and J by 2 bases, 12 bases remained unmatched. The CDR3 is made up of 16 amino acids. DNA of the CDR3: TGCAGTGCCACGAGCGGGGGGGCCTATGGGCAAGAGACCCAGTACTTC. This gives the protein CSATSGGAYGQETQYF.

The CDR3 sequence: CATSDRDRNPYNEQFF. CDR3 in DNA: TGTGCCACCAGTGATCGGGACAGAAACCCTTACAATGAGCAGTTCTTC. The genes are TRBV24-1 and TRBJ2-1; the match to TRBD1 covers 7 bases. V shed 3 bases, J shed 4 bases, and the junction held 8 bases outside the gene matches. Germline loops: CDR1 KGHDR, CDR2 SFDVKD. CDR3 size: 16 residues.

This sequence joins TRBV7-8 and TRBJ2-3, with D possibly TRBD2 on 5 matching bases. The CDR3 sequence is 13 residues long. V was clipped by 3 bases and J by 4 bases, with 8 bases between them. Looked up from germline, CDR1 is SGHVS and CDR2 is FQNEAQ. The CDR3 DNA follows: TGTGCCAGCAGCTTCTCGAGGGCAGATACGCAGTATTTT. Protein: CASSFSRADTQYF. Filled out from reference TRBV7-8 and TRBJ2-3, the complete variable domain reads GAGVSQSPRYKVAKRGQDVALRCDPISGHVSLFWYQQALGQGPEFLTYFQNEAQLDKSGLPSDRFFAERPEGSVSTLKIQRTQQEDSAVYLCASSFSRADTQYFGPGTRLTVL.

This clonotype turned up a few times. The CDR3 spells CASSLSGTGAGVKNIQYF. Written as DNA, the CDR3 is TGTGCCAGCAGCTTATCCGGGACAGGGGCGGGAGTCAAAAACATTCAGTACTTC. This chain links TRBV7-9 with TRBJ2-4, with TRBD1 matching 10 bases. J lost 3 bases, V lost 2 bases, and 10 bases had no gene match. The CDR3 is 18 amino acids. Germline V gene sequence: CDR1 SEHNR, CDR2 FQNEAQ (reference sequence).

This clonotype occurred a few times. The chain recombines TRBV19 with TRBJ1-3; D is undetermined. This CDR3 contains 14 residues. V lost 3 bases, J lost 3 bases, and 9 bases lay in between. CDR1 LNHDA and CDR2 SQIVND come from the germline V gene (reference sequence). The CDR3 protein is CASSIYLFGNTIYF. The CDR3 DNA follows: TGTGCCAGTAGTATCTACCTCTTTGGAAACACCATATATTTT.

The chain recombines TRBV12-3 or TRBV12-4 with TRBJ2-1; 8 positions match TRBD2. With 9 bases clipped from V and 5 bases from J, the junction kept 3 bases outside the gene matches. The CDR3 extends over 12 amino acids. CDR3 sequence: CASSGADNEQFF. Here the CDR3 DNA reads TGTGCCAGTAGCGGGGCGGACAATGAGCAGTTCTTC.

This clonotype was seen more than once but under ten times. Here the CDR3 reads CARCRDRSSYEQYF. DNA of the CDR3: TGCGCCAGATGCCGGGACAGGAGCTCCTACGAGCAGTACTTC. The chain couples TRBV5-1 to TRBJ2-7; 8 positions match TRBD1. The CDR3 runs 14 residues. V lost 8 bases to trimming and J lost 0 bases; unmatched junction nucleotides: 7. Germline CDR1 SGHRS, CDR2 YFSETQ.

V usage is TRBV20-1 and J usage is TRBJ1-1; tentative D call: TRBD1 (6 bases). The CDR3 is 12 amino acids. Trimming stripped 3 bases from V and 8 bases from J, with 13 bases between. CDR1 is DFQATT and CDR2 is SNEGSKA in the germline V gene (reference sequence). CDR3 in DNA: TGCAGTGCTAGGTTACGAAGGGGGGAAGCTTTCTTT. Its translation: CSARLRRGEAFF.

This clonotype was seen ten or more times. The chain carries TRBV5-4 and TRBJ2-7; weak D call: TRBD1 (7 bases). The V and J ends lost 0 bases and 4 bases respectively, with 17 bases between them. Per germline, CDR1 SGHNT and CDR2 YYREEE (reference sequence). The CDR3 loop spans 16 amino acids. The CDR3 bases are TGTGCCAGCAGCTTGGTGGGTGGAGGGGGCTCATACGAGCAGTACTTC. It codes for CASSLVGGGGSYEQYF.

The table lists this clonotype with a few counts. This chain joins TRBV5-1 and TRBJ2-6; 8 bases are shared with TRBD1. The CDR3 is 18 amino acids. Germline V gene sequence: CDR1 SGHRS, CDR2 YFSETQ. V gave up 5 bases and J gave up 0 bases; unmatched junction bases: 10. The CDR3 nucleotides are TGCGCCAGCAGTCGGCTCGGACAGGGCAACTCTGGGGCCAACGTCCTGACTTTC. Translation gives CASSRLGQGNSGANVLTF.

The chain is built from TRBV29-1 and TRBJ1-2; 8 positions agree with TRBD1. CDR3 length: 13 amino acids. The germline V gene has CDR1 SQVTM and CDR2 ANQGSEA. Trimming removed 4 bases from V and 8 bases from J; junction bases left unmatched: 9. CDR3 in DNA: TGCAGCGTTGTCCCAGAGGCAGGGGGCGGCTACACCTTC. It specifies CSVVPEAGGGYTF.

The chain couples TRBV5-6 to TRBJ2-2; D may be TRBD1 (6 bases). Germline V CDR1 and CDR2: SGHDT, YYEEEE. The V and J ends lost 5 bases and 9 bases respectively, with 20 bases between them. The CDR3 spans 15 residues. CDR3 DNA: TGTGCCAGCAGGGGGGCGGCCTTCCTTAAGTGGGAGCTGTTTTTT. Residues: CASRGAAFLKWELFF. The variable domain in full, with the rest retrieved from reference TRBV5-6 and TRBJ2-2, is DAGVTQSPTHLIKTRGQQVTLRCSPKSGHDTVSWYQQALGQGPQFIFQYYEEEERQRGNFPDRFSGHQFPNYSSELNVNALLLGDSALYLCASRGAAFLKWELFFGEGSRLTVL.

The V and J genes are TRBV19 and TRBJ2-3; 12 bases are shared with TRBD2. Trimming cost V 5 bases and J 2 bases; bases outside gene matches: 8. The germline CDR1 and CDR2 sequences are LNHDA and SQIVND (reference sequence). This CDR3 has 17 residues. For the CDR3, the DNA is TGTGCCAGTAGTCCGCGGACTAGCGGGGACCCCACAGATACGCAGTATTTT. Protein product: CASSPRTSGDPTDTQYF.

The rearrangement uses TRBV4-3 and TRBJ1-1; D is possibly TRBD1 (5 bases). V lost 3 bases and J lost 10, with 18 bases in between. Germline CDR1 reads LGHNA; CDR2 reads YSLEER. The CDR3 covers 14 residues. As DNA, the CDR3 is TGCGCCAGCAGCCATTCCCGGGGGGATCTAGGAGCTTTCTTT. Its protein is CASSHSRGDLGAFF.